This TCR beta chain is from a study of long-term antiretroviral therapy in people with HIV (dated by TCRdb to the early 2020s). In the study overall: The earliest samples were collected approximately a decade before the 2015 WHO recommendation for immediate ART, a period when ART was typically delayed until CD4 counts fell. This retrospective serial study examined whether starting ART and sustained HIV suppression were associated with changes in the composition and diversity of the TRB repertoire in peripheral blood. From 30 adults with confirmed HIV infection, the cohort provided 192 cryopreserved PBMC samples, gathered serially across a mean of around 6 years (range 1-12). Eleven of the 30 participants with HIV were female. No cross-contamination during QIAcube processing turned up in test extractions that ran a monoclonal T-cell line alongside 30 to 40 polyclonal samples. The study at large found these results: The samples span the years 2004 to 2017, and the ART regimens used may be less effective than current regimens. Because pre-ART samples had limited cell numbers, profiling was done on unsorted PBMC rather than on sorted CD4+ and CD8+ T cells. ART initiation was associated with a significant increase in TRB diversity, but diversity stayed significantly below transplant donor controls even after long-term ART. Inferences about post-ART repertoire changes are limited because no data were available on ART adherence, viral resistance or therapy changes. CDR3 length ranges in HIV repertoires were narrower than in controls, and network structure suggested an antigen-experienced repertoire with only a slight naive shift after ART. Expanded TRB clones identified before ART initiation dominated the repertoire at all time points, although this dominance fluctuated and declined in many PLHIV after ART. Since PBMC availability was limited, sequencing covered only the TCR beta chain, with no alpha chain pairing.

Participants were included only if at least one PBMC sample before ART initiation and at least two post-ART samples were available. All participants with HIV were treated in the United States of America. Cryopreserved samples of roughly 0.85-11 million PBMC were thawed and washed before DNA extraction. At the time of the earliest PBMC sample, participants with HIV were aged between about 23 and 54 years. Per participant, PBMC samples came from 1-4 timepoints prior to ART initiation and 2-8 timepoints following ART initiation, for a median of 7 samples. Serial HIV viral load, CD4+ T-cell count, ART history and demographic data were obtained for every participant. Using a Qiagen kit on a QIAcube, genomic DNA was extracted from unsorted PBMC, with samples processed in batches of 12. Details on this clone: No antigen is known for it. The sample holds no much larger clone one base away, and base qualities are not on file.

The immunoSEQ hsTCRB v3.0 assay was used at survey level resolution to sequence the TRB variable region. The target sequencing depth for TRB was 40,000-50,000 T-cell genomes per sample. An Illumina MiSeq with a v3 150-cycle kit was used to sequence the pooled TRB libraries. Concerning the study's data processing: Repertoire analysis was performed in R inside a reproducible Nextflow workflow that covered QC, data transformation and analysis. Custom analyses were implemented in LymphoSeq2, an R package for AIRR-Seq data exploration. A few samples that produced fewer than 5000 total TRB sequences were removed, so about 200 HIV repertoires were analyzed. Of the roughly 190 retained HIV repertoires, almost 60 were collected before and approximately 130 after ART initiation. Repertoires were downsampled to 5000 TRB nucleotide sequences, with summary statistics averaged over 100 downsampling iterations. Only TRB sequences with CDR3 regions of at least seven amino acids were retained for analysis. Diversity was assessed using a clonality score derived from Shannon entropy and using the Gini coefficient. Repertoire networks linked the top 5000 CDR3 amino acid sequences whenever two sequences differed by an edit distance of one. Antigen specificity groups and MHC restriction were predicted for TRB CDR3 amino acid sequences with GLIPH2. To flag known associations with CMV, EBV, HIV or tissue antigens, CDR3 amino acid sequences were compared against VDJdb and McPAS-TCR. Pre-ART, post-ART and control groups were compared with Wilcoxon signed-rank tests and Holm-Bonferroni correction. The source is immuneACCESS, and TCRdb retained only in-frame sequences with V and J called. Part of the clones is not carried over; for the studies checked, unresolved V genes explain less than half of this, and the remainder is unexplained. The V and J calls and clone size are taken from that table; D and trimming were inferred from the DNA. Within this sample are about 33,000 clones, with 60% to 85% of them counted one time only. In total, the top ten clones hold around 7.5% of the sample.

The material sequenced was unsorted PBMCs, taken 2 years after starting antiretroviral therapy. The receptor comes from a woman aged 45-65 years with HIV.

CDR3 region: CASSLETGSARQPQHF. At the DNA level, the sequence is TGTGCCAGCAGCTTAGAGACAGGGTCAGCGCGGCAGCCCCAGCATTTT. The chain couples TRBV7-2 to TRBJ1-5, with 7 bases aligning to TRBD1. The germline V gene supplies CDR1 SGHTA and CDR2 FQGNSA. From V the trimming removes 1 base and from J it removes 7 bases, while the gene matches leave 10 bases of the junction unaccounted for. Including the terminal cysteine and phenylalanine, the CDR3 comprises 16 residues. Kept here is only the CDR3 DNA, which spans 48 bases and is read in frame from base 1. Extended through the reference TRBV7-2 and TRBJ1-5 proteins, this CDR3 yields the full variable domain: GAGVSQSPSNKVTEKGKDVELRCDPISGHTALYWYRQSLGQGLEFLIYFQGNSAPDKSGLPSDRFSAERTGGSVSTLTIQRTQQEDSAVYLCASSLETGSARQPQHFGDGTRLSIL.